Shown below are 25 T cell receptor beta chains from a single sample sequenced in a study of radiotherapy plus CTLA-4 blockade in lung cancer (dated by TCRdb to between 2017 and 2018). Library preparation used the immunoSEQ multiplex PCR assay. TCRdb carries this immuneACCESS record with in-frame sequences only. Its versions omit some clonotypes, under half of them owing to an unresolved V gene in the studies checked, with the rest unexplained. The sample table records tens of thousands of clones; approximately 86% of these occur just once. The ten largest account for around 1% of the sample. The source was peripheral blood, collected from a patient treated with radiotherapy plus ipilimumab. The receptor set was obtained from a human donor with non-small cell lung cancer who had stable disease on radiotherapy plus ipilimumab.

This sequence joins TRBV19 and TRBJ2-1; possible D gene TRBD2, 6 bases. CDR1 and CDR2 (germline): LNHDA, SQIVND (reference sequence). The V and J ends lost 4 bases and 3 bases respectively, with 7 bases between them. The CDR3 is made up of 13 amino acids. The CDR3 region is CASSTGLYNEQFF. The CDR3 coding sequence is TGTGCCAGTAGTACGGGACTCTACAATGAGCAGTTCTTC.

The chain uses TRBV6-6 and TRBJ1-2; the match to TRBD1 covers 10 bases. The CDR3 has 14 residues. V shed 4 bases, J shed 8 bases, and the junction held 7 bases outside the gene matches. Germline V gene lookup returns CDR1 MNHNY and CDR2 SVGAGI (reference sequence). This chain's CDR3 is CASSSTTGGGGYTF. CDR3 sequence (DNA): TGTGCCAGCAGTTCAACGACAGGGGGCGGAGGCTACACCTTC.

CDR3 sequence: CASRQGHYGYTF. In nucleotides, the CDR3 is TGTGCCAGCAGGCAGGGTCACTATGGCTACACCTTC. This chain connects TRBV28 to TRBJ1-2; D is possibly TRBD1 (5 bases). The CDR3 runs 12 residues. V was cut by 6 bases and J by 3 bases, with 8 bases left in between. Germline V gene data show CDR1 as MDHEN and CDR2 as SYDVKM.

The chain has TRBV5-1 and TRBJ1-2, with D unresolved. Germline V gives CDR1 SGHRS, CDR2 YFSETQ. This CDR3 region has 14 residues. Between the trimmed V and J ends, which lost 0 bases and 5 bases, there was a span of 11 bases. CDR3 amino acids: CASSLEGAAYGYTF. The CDR3, as DNA: TGCGCCAGCAGCTTGGAAGGCGCGGCATATGGCTACACCTTC. The full variable domain, rest sourced from reference TRBV5-1 and TRBJ1-2, is KAGVTQTPRYLIKTRGQQVTLSCSPISGHRSVSWYQQTPGQGLQFLFEYFSETQRNKGNFPGRFSGRQFSNSRSEMNVSTLELGDSALYLCASSLEGAAYGYTFGSGTRLTVV.

The genes are TRBV19 and TRBJ1-2, with 7 nucleotides matching TRBD1. CDR3 length: 14 amino acids. The V gene's germline CDR1 is LNHDA and CDR2 SQIVND (reference sequence). With V trimmed by 5 bases and J by 4 bases, 7 bases remained unmatched. The DNA of the CDR3 is TGTGCCAGTAGTCCCCCACAGGGGTTCTATGGCTACACCTTC. Amino acids: CASSPPQGFYGYTF.

This chain links TRBV9 with TRBJ1-6, with D tentatively TRBD1 (6 bases). The CDR3 is made up of 15 amino acids. With 0 bases removed from V and 7 bases from J, the gap between germline ends came to 11 bases. The germline V gene encodes CDR1 SGDLS and CDR2 YYNGEE. DNA for the CDR3: TGTGCCAGCAGCGTAGGCGGGGGCGAAAATTCACCCCTCCACTTT. This sequence encodes CASSVGGGENSPLHF. Full variable domain (outside the CDR3, taken from reference TRBV9 and TRBJ1-6): DSGVTQTPKHLITATGQRVTLRCSPRSGDLSVYWYQQSLDQGLQFLIQYYNGEERAKGNILERFSAQQFPDLHSELNLSSLELGDSALYFCASSVGGGENSPLHFGNGTRLTVT.

This clone was detected only a few times. The V gene is TRBV19, the J gene TRBJ1-6; no reliable D call. The CDR3 consists of 14 residues. With 7 bases removed from V and 6 bases from J, the gap between germline ends came to 13 bases. CDR1 is LNHDA and CDR2 is SQIVND in the germline V gene (reference sequence). This CDR3 is CASTGAVLNSPLHF. CDR3 coding DNA: TGTGCCAGTACTGGAGCCGTCCTTAATTCACCCCTCCACTTT.

The chain joins TRBV6-5 to TRBJ2-7; TRBD2 matches 11 bases. Germline lookup yields CDR1 MNHEY and CDR2 SVGAGI. V was pared by 6 bases and J by 5 bases, with 3 bases of the junction left unmatched. The CDR3 is 13 amino acids. CDR3 sequence reads: CASRLAGGNEQYF. The CDR3, as DNA: TGTGCCAGCAGGCTAGCGGGAGGTAACGAGCAGTACTTC.

This rearrangement joins TRBV28 to TRBJ2-5; 9 bases match TRBD2. CDR3 length equals 13 residues. V was clipped by 9 bases and J by 5 bases; unmatched bases: 7. CDR1 MDHEN and CDR2 SYDVKM come from the germline V gene. CDR3 DNA: TGTGCCAGTTTAGCGGGAGAAGGGGAGACCCAGTACTTC. Translation: CASLAGEGETQYF.

This CDR3 is CSVEESGGAGELFF. For the CDR3, the DNA is TGCAGCGTTGAAGAAAGCGGGGGGGCCGGGGAGCTGTTTTTT. The genes are TRBV29-1 and TRBJ2-2; TRBD2 aligns across 10 bases. CDR3 length: 14 residues. V shed 0 bases and J 6 bases; nucleotides not matched to a gene: 1. In germline, CDR1 is SQVTM, CDR2 ANQGSEA.

This clone was seen only once. As DNA, the CDR3 is TGTGCCAGCAGCCTAGGACTGGGACAACGATATGGCTACACCTTC. Amino acid sequence: CASSLGLGQRYGYTF. The rearrangement joins TRBV28 to TRBJ1-2, with a weak D call TRBD1 (6 bases). The CDR3 sequence is 15 residues long. V was trimmed by 6 bases and J by 5 bases, leaving 19 bases between them. Germline V gene data show CDR1 as MDHEN and CDR2 as SYDVKM.

This clone was observed a handful of times. The chain combines TRBV5-1 with TRBJ1-4; 9 nucleotides agree with TRBD1. This CDR3 spans 17 amino acids. The J segment lost 4 bases and the V segment lost 0 bases, leaving 7 bases of the junction unmatched. CDR1 and CDR2 (germline): SGHRS, YFSETQ. The CDR3: CASSLAQGAHDNEKLFF. The CDR3 nucleotides are TGCGCCAGCAGCTTGGCACAGGGGGCTCACGATAATGAAAAACTGTTTTTT. Supplemented by reference TRBV5-1 and TRBJ1-4, the full variable domain reads KAGVTQTPRYLIKTRGQQVTLSCSPISGHRSVSWYQQTPGQGLQFLFEYFSETQRNKGNFPGRFSGRQFSNSRSEMNVSTLELGDSALYLCASSLAQGAHDNEKLFFGSGTQLSVL.

The V call is TRBV7-2, the J call TRBJ2-5; no clear D gene. CDR1 and CDR2 (germline): SGHTA, FQGNSA. This CDR3 spans 14 amino acids. V was clipped by 3 bases and J by 0 bases, with 8 bases between them. CDR3 in DNA: TGTGCCAGCAGCTTGGCGTTTGACCAAGAGACCCAGTACTTC. It specifies CASSLAFDQETQYF.

The chain uses TRBV5-1 and TRBJ1-2; no clear D. Per germline, CDR1 SGHRS and CDR2 YFSETQ. The V end was cut by 3 bases, the J end by 5 bases, with 14 bases between. The CDR3 has 14 amino acids. For the CDR3, the DNA is TGCGCCAGCAGCTCGATGCGACCGGAGTATGGCTACACCTTC. Its translation: CASSSMRPEYGYTF.

This chain links TRBV28 with TRBJ1-1; 10 nucleotides match TRBD1. Germline CDR1 reads MDHEN; CDR2 reads SYDVKM. The length of the CDR3 is 17 residues. The junction had 6 bases not matched to a gene; V was cut back by 2 bases and J by 0 bases. CDR3 coding DNA: TGTGCCAGCAGTTTAAGGGACAGGGGTATCGTGAACACTGAAGCTTTCTTT. Its protein is CASSLRDRGIVNTEAFF.

The CDR3 DNA reads TGTGCCAGCAGCTTAGTGGGAGGGATCAATCAGCCCCAGCATTTT. It is translated as CASSLVGGINQPQHF. The V gene is TRBV7-8, the J gene TRBJ1-5; no firm D call. The CDR3 has 15 residues. V lost 1 base, J lost 3 bases, and 10 bases lay in between. CDR1 is SGHVS and CDR2 is FQNEAQ in the germline V gene.

V usage is TRBV7-3 and J usage is TRBJ2-3, with D perhaps matching TRBD2 (6 bases). Trimming stripped 5 bases from V and 3 bases from J, with 15 bases between. Germline-derived CDR1 and CDR2 are SGHTA and FQGTGA. The CDR3 contains 15 residues. The CDR3 DNA sequence: TGTGCCAGCAGCCACGGGACTCCCTCTACAGATACGCAGTATTTT. Encoded protein: CASSHGTPSTDTQYF.

The chain combines TRBV28 with TRBJ2-7; 12 positions agree with TRBD1. Germline lookup yields CDR1 MDHEN and CDR2 SYDVKM. The V gene end was trimmed by 0 bases and the J gene end by 4 bases; junction bases not matched to a gene: 1. The CDR3 is 15 residues long. In nucleotides, the CDR3 is TGTGCCAGCAGTTTATGGGGACAGGGGGCTTACGAGCAGTACTTC. Amino acids: CASSLWGQGAYEQYF.

The chain has TRBV7-3 and TRBJ2-7; 8 bases line up with TRBD2. J lost 8 bases, V lost 5 bases, and 14 bases had no gene match. The CDR3 has 15 residues. Germline CDR1 is SGHTA and CDR2 is FQGTGA. The CDR3 loop reads CASSRSGTRPSKQYF. DNA of the CDR3: TGTGCCAGCAGCCGGTCCGGGACTAGACCTAGCAAGCAGTACTTC.

The rearrangement uses TRBV18 and TRBJ1-1, with 7 bases fitting TRBD1. The trim removed 5 bases at V and 0 bases at J, leaving 6 bases unmatched. Per germline, CDR1 KGHSH and CDR2 LQKENI. The CDR3 consists of 15 residues. The CDR3 region has the DNA TGTGCCAGCTCAGAGGCAGGGGGAATGAACACTGAAGCTTTCTTT. Translating it yields CASSEAGGMNTEAFF.

The chain couples TRBV6-5 to TRBJ1-5; 7 bases are a match to TRBD1. The CDR3 has 15 residues. CDR1 is MNHEY and CDR2 is SVGAGI in the germline V gene. The trim removed 5 bases at V and 1 base at J, leaving 5 bases unmatched. The CDR3 region is CASSTTGDSNQPQHF. The CDR3 region has the DNA TGTGCCAGCAGTACTACAGGGGACAGCAATCAGCCCCAGCATTTT.

CDR3 region: CASSYHQGSGEKLFF. The CDR3 coding sequence is TGTGCCAGCAGTTACCATCAGGGGAGTGGGGAAAAACTGTTTTTT. V is TRBV6-5 and J is TRBJ1-4; D may be TRBD1 (6 bases). This CDR3 is 15 amino acids long. V lost 2 bases and J 8 bases, leaving 15 bases between the germline ends. Germline V lookup: CDR1 MNHEY, CDR2 SVGAGI.

The chain links TRBV6-1 to TRBJ2-7; 7 bases are shared with TRBD1. CDR3 length: 10 amino acids. Per germline, CDR1 MNHNS and CDR2 SASEGT. V was pared by 6 bases and J by 7 bases, with 0 bases of the junction left unmatched. The CDR3 loop is CASRGQEQYF. The CDR3 DNA reads TGTGCCAGCAGGGGACAGGAGCAGTACTTC.

A note on this clone: Other DNA sequences of this sample code for an identical CDR3. The V call is TRBV9, the J call TRBJ2-7, with 7 bases matching TRBD2. V was pared by 0 bases and J by 2 bases, with 2 bases of the junction left unmatched. CDR3 length: 14 amino acids. CDR1 and CDR2 from the germline V gene are SGDLS and YYNGEE. The CDR3 DNA is TGTGCCAGCAGCGTAGCGGCGGGGGCCTACGAGCAGTACTTC. Protein product: CASSVAAGAYEQYF.

The V gene is TRBV30, the J gene TRBJ2-1; 14 nucleotides align to TRBD2. The CDR3 runs 17 residues. The V gene's germline CDR1 is GTSNPN and CDR2 SVGIG (reference sequence). The V and J ends lost 5 bases and 5 bases, in that order; junction bases with no gene match: 11. In nucleotides, the CDR3 is TGTGCCTGGTTTCCCGGGACTAGCGGGAGTATAGACAATGAGCAGTTCTTC. It translates to CAWFPGTSGSIDNEQFF.